A single sample gave rise to the 26 T cell receptor beta chains below, sequenced in a study of cytomegalovirus exposure and HLA in healthy donors. 60 Vbeta and 13 Jbeta primers were used in PCR. Using immunoSEQ multiplex PCR, the repertoire was profiled, and TCRdb retains in-frame clones only, with some absent. The repertoire holds 130,000 to 150,000 clones, with roughly 87% as singletons. Sequencing was performed on PBMCs. Every receptor here comes from a man aged 25-40 years in good health and CMV-seropositive.

The table lists this clone with a few counts. The chain carries TRBV11-1 and TRBJ2-7; 8 bases align to TRBD1. The V gene end was trimmed by 5 bases and the J gene end by 2 bases; junction bases not matched to a gene: 8. From germline, CDR1 is SGHAT and CDR2 FQDESV (reference sequence). The CDR3 runs to 15 residues. CDR3 nucleotides: TGTGCCAGCAGCCTTGGGACAGGCTCAACCTACGAGCAGTACTTC. Translated, it gives CASSLGTGSTYEQYF.

This chain connects TRBV6-1 to TRBJ1-1; D not resolved. Trimming cost V 5 bases and J 8 bases, with 9 bases left between them. CDR1 and CDR2 from the germline V gene are MNHNS and SASEGT. CDR3 length: 11 amino acids. The CDR3 spells CASSTRGEAFF. CDR3 DNA: TGTGCCAGCAGTACACGGGGAGAAGCTTTCTTT.

This clone showed up just once. J is TRBJ1-2 and V is TRBV30; 8 nucleotides align to TRBD1. This CDR3 has 12 amino acids. CDR1 GTSNPN and CDR2 SVGIG come from the germline V gene (reference sequence). Unmatched junction bases numbered 7, after V lost 5 bases and J lost 8 bases. The CDR3 nucleotides are TGTGCCTGGCGGACAGGGCTTGGGGGCTACACCTTC. Its translation: CAWRTGLGGYTF.

The V gene is TRBV5-1, the J gene TRBJ2-5, with a possible D match to TRBD1 (5 bases). The germline gives CDR1 SGHRS, CDR2 YFSETQ. This CDR3 spans 13 amino acids. V shed 4 bases and J shed 2 bases, with 9 bases lying between them. CDR3 residues: CASSVTAQETQYF. In DNA, the CDR3 is TGCGCCAGCAGCGTGACAGCACAAGAGACCCAGTACTTC. The full variable domain, with the rest looked up from reference TRBV5-1 and TRBJ2-5, is KAGVTQTPRYLIKTRGQQVTLSCSPISGHRSVSWYQQTPGQGLQFLFEYFSETQRNKGNFPGRFSGRQFSNSRSEMNVSTLELGDSALYLCASSVTAQETQYFGPGTRLLVL.

The count of this clone is one. V is TRBV9 and J is TRBJ2-2; possible D gene TRBD2, 5 bases. Germline CDR1 and CDR2: SGDLS and YYNGEE. V was cut by 3 bases and J by 3 bases, with 15 bases left in between. This CDR3 region has 16 residues. CDR3 amino acids: CASSGEVPGYTGELFF. The CDR3 DNA is TGTGCCAGCAGCGGAGAGGTACCGGGGTACACCGGGGAGCTGTTTTTT.

The chain combines TRBV19 with TRBJ2-1, with TRBD1 identical over 8 bases. The CDR3 has 16 amino acids. Germline V CDR1 and CDR2: LNHDA, SQIVND (reference sequence). V lost 5 bases, J lost 4 bases, and 10 bases stayed unmatched. CDR3 sequence reads: CASSATGAPLYNEQFF. CDR3 nucleotides: TGTGCCAGTAGTGCGACAGGGGCACCCTTATACAATGAGCAGTTCTTC.

This chain connects TRBV5-1 to TRBJ2-5, with 11 bases identical to TRBD1. After removal of 4 bases from V and 6 bases from J, the junction contained 8 bases not matched to a gene. The germline V gene encodes CDR1 SGHRS and CDR2 YFSETQ. The CDR3 spans 15 residues. CDR3 DNA sequence: TGCGCCAGCAGCCAAGGACAGGGGGCTGGAAAGACCCAGTACTTC. It translates to CASSQGQGAGKTQYF.

The V and J genes are TRBV7-9 and TRBJ2-3, with D perhaps matching TRBD1 (5 bases). This CDR3 comprises 17 residues. Trimming took 1 base from V and 6 from J, leaving 20 bases between them. Germline-derived CDR1 and CDR2 are SEHNR and FQNEAQ (reference sequence). CDR3 in amino acids: CASSLGRSTANVDTQYF. In DNA form, the CDR3 reads TGTGCCAGCAGCTTAGGAAGGTCGACAGCCAATGTGGATACGCAGTATTTT.

The chain combines TRBV25-1 with TRBJ2-2, with D uncertain. The CDR3 length is 13 residues. The germline V and J ends were trimmed by 7 bases and 5 bases, with 11 bases remaining between them. Per the germline V gene, CDR1 is MGHDK and CDR2 is SYGVNS. The CDR3 is CASTSLPTGELFF. CDR3 nucleotides: TGTGCCAGCACCTCCCTCCCGACCGGGGAGCTGTTTTTT.

The chain combines TRBV7-9 with TRBJ1-1; no clear D. This CDR3 is 14 amino acids long. Germline CDR1 reads SEHNR; CDR2 reads FQNEAQ (reference sequence). V shed 1 base and J shed 1 base, with 7 bases lying between them. The CDR3 here is CASSLVAGNTEAFF. In DNA, the CDR3 is TGTGCCAGCAGCTTAGTTGCGGGGAACACTGAAGCTTTCTTT.

V is TRBV6-5 and J is TRBJ2-2; no clear D gene. Germline CDR1 MNHEY, CDR2 SVGAGI. The V and J ends lost 5 bases and 1 base respectively, with 8 bases between them. The CDR3 runs to 14 residues. The CDR3 protein is CASSPYLNTGELFF. CDR3 sequence (DNA): TGTGCCAGCAGTCCCTATCTGAACACCGGGGAGCTGTTTTTT.

The V gene is TRBV5-1, the J gene TRBJ2-3; tentative D call: TRBD2 (6 bases). The V gene's germline CDR1 is SGHRS and CDR2 YFSETQ. V lost 0 bases to trimming and J lost 4 bases, with 9 bases between them. The CDR3 runs to 14 residues. The CDR3 nucleotides read TGCGCCAGCAGCTTGGGCGGAGGGTCAGATACGCAGTATTTT. This encodes CASSLGGGSDTQYF.

This clone was seen a single time. This chain links TRBV7-8 with TRBJ2-5, with 10 bases matching TRBD2. Germline loops: CDR1 SGHVS, CDR2 FQNEAQ. The CDR3 covers 15 residues. V was clipped by 5 bases and J by 4 bases; unmatched bases: 7. This CDR3 reads CASSARLAGGETQYF. DNA for the CDR3: TGTGCCAGCAGCGCCAGACTAGCGGGTGGAGAGACCCAGTACTTC.

The chain joins TRBV7-9 to TRBJ1-1; tentative D call: TRBD1 (6 bases). Germline assignment: CDR1 SEHNR and CDR2 FQNEAQ (reference sequence). The CDR3 loop spans 15 amino acids. Trimming took off 6 bases at V and 0 bases at J, with 14 bases between the two ends. The CDR3 here is CASREEGVMNTEAFF. CDR3 DNA sequence: TGTGCCAGCAGAGAAGAGGGGGTAATGAACACTGAAGCTTTCTTT.

The chain carries TRBV11-3 and TRBJ1-1; a weak D match, TRBD1 (5 bases). Per the germline V gene, CDR1 is SGHNT and CDR2 is YENEEA. V lost 5 bases and J lost 7, with 17 bases in between. This CDR3 contains 14 residues. CDR3 residues: CASSAGDSTNEAFF. Here the CDR3 DNA reads TGTGCCAGCAGCGCCGGCGACAGCACAAATGAAGCTTTCTTT.

This chain links TRBV15 with TRBJ2-4; 9 bases align to TRBD1. V gave up 3 bases and J gave up 4 bases; unmatched junction bases: 4. CDR1 is LNHNV and CDR2 is YYDKDF in the germline V gene (reference sequence). The CDR3 extends over 15 amino acids. The CDR3: CATSRVGQGKNIQYF. The CDR3 DNA reads as TGTGCCACCAGCAGGGTCGGACAGGGGAAAAACATTCAGTACTTC.

This clone was seen more than once but under ten times. The rearrangement joins TRBV5-1 to TRBJ1-1, with TRBD1 matching over 7 bases. The germline gives CDR1 SGHRS, CDR2 YFSETQ. Trimming took 0 bases from V and 0 from J; bases not matched to a gene: 2. The CDR3 has 15 amino acids. CDR3 region: CASSLGGQMNTEAFF. The CDR3 DNA follows: TGCGCCAGCAGCTTGGGGGGACAGATGAACACTGAAGCTTTCTTT.

The chain combines TRBV7-9 with TRBJ2-6, with 12 bases matching TRBD1. J was trimmed by 1 base and V by 4 bases; bases with no gene match: 5. Per the germline V gene, CDR1 is SEHNR and CDR2 is FQNEAQ (reference sequence). CDR3 size: 18 residues. CDR3 residues: CASSSGTGGASGANVLTF. The CDR3 DNA reads TGTGCCAGCAGCTCGGGGACAGGGGGCGCATCTGGGGCCAACGTCCTGACTTTC.

The chain links TRBV27 to TRBJ2-7; 12 nucleotides align to TRBD2. CDR1 MNHEY and CDR2 SMNVEV come from the germline V gene (reference sequence). After removal of 5 bases from V and 6 bases from J, the junction contained 8 bases not matched to a gene. This CDR3 has 15 residues. Here the CDR3 DNA reads TGTGCCAGCAGTACATCTAGCGGGGGGGCCTTCGAGCAGTACTTC. It specifies CASSTSSGGAFEQYF.

The chain joins TRBV2 to TRBJ2-3; 10 nucleotides match TRBD2. V shed 4 bases, J shed 3 bases, and the junction held 4 bases outside the gene matches. This CDR3 contains 15 residues. Germline CDR1 reads SNHLY; CDR2 reads FYNNEI. The CDR3 is CASSASGRGTDTQYF. The CDR3 nucleotides are TGTGCCAGCAGTGCCAGCGGGAGGGGGACAGATACGCAGTATTTT.

The chain employs TRBV28 and TRBJ2-3; 10 bases are shared with TRBD2. The CDR3 consists of 16 residues. The V and J ends lost 1 base and 5 bases, in that order; junction bases with no gene match: 6. The germline CDR1 and CDR2 sequences are MDHEN and SYDVKM. This CDR3 reads CASSLFLAGEEDTQYF. DNA of the CDR3: TGTGCCAGCAGTTTATTTCTAGCGGGGGAAGAAGATACGCAGTATTTT.

This chain links TRBV19 with TRBJ2-1; D gene ambiguous. This CDR3 is built from 15 residues. V shed 7 bases and J shed 8 bases, with 21 bases lying between them. The germline V gene encodes CDR1 LNHDA and CDR2 SQIVND (reference sequence). The DNA for the CDR3 is TGTGCCAGTACCCCCCTTATTGGTGCGTTCGATGAGCAGTTCTTC. It translates to CASTPLIGAFDEQFF.

Note on this clone: One end of the junction is discordant with germline, which a read error may explain. The chain joins TRBV7-9 to TRBJ1-4; 7 bases align to TRBD1. The CDR3 consists of 14 residues. Germline CDR1 SEHNR, CDR2 FQNEAQ (reference sequence). The CDR3 region is CSSSFVQGNEKLFF. The CDR3 coding sequence is TGTTCCAGCAGCTTCGTACAGGGGAATGAAAAACTGTTTTTT.

As to this clone: Distinct nucleotide sequences in the sample also encode this CDR3. V and J are TRBV6-6 and TRBJ2-1; 11 bases map to TRBD2. V lost 6 bases and J lost 5; bases outside the gene matches: 3. This CDR3 has 14 amino acids. From germline, CDR1 is MNHNY and CDR2 SVGAGI (reference sequence). CDR3 DNA sequence: TGTGCCAGCAGGTTAGCGGGGGGGAACAATGAGCAGTTCTTC. It yields the protein CASRLAGGNNEQFF.

This chain joins TRBV5-1 and TRBJ1-2, with D tentatively TRBD1 (5 bases). CDR3 length equals 14 residues. V was pared by 0 bases and J by 3 bases, with 9 bases between. Germline V gene data show CDR1 as SGHRS and CDR2 as YFSETQ. The CDR3 region is CASSLAGGDYGYTF. The CDR3 nucleotides read TGCGCCAGCAGCTTGGCCGGAGGGGACTATGGCTACACCTTC. Full variable domain (rest looked up from reference TRBV5-1 and TRBJ1-2): KAGVTQTPRYLIKTRGQQVTLSCSPISGHRSVSWYQQTPGQGLQFLFEYFSETQRNKGNFPGRFSGRQFSNSRSEMNVSTLELGDSALYLCASSLAGGDYGYTFGSGTRLTVV.

The V gene is TRBV29-1, the J gene TRBJ2-1, with a possible D match to TRBD1 (7 bases). The CDR3 is 18 residues long. Trimming took off 3 bases at V and 6 bases at J, with 27 bases between the two ends. Germline CDR1 SQVTM, CDR2 ANQGSEA. CDR3 nucleotides: TGCAGCGTTGAGAAGGATGAAGGGGGCAGGAGGGCCCGCAATGAGCAGTTCTTC. Translating it yields CSVEKDEGGRRARNEQFF.